This T cell receptor beta chain was sequenced for a study of OX40 agonist ivuxolimab in advanced cancers. The junction had 8 bases not matched to a gene; V was cut back by 1 base and J by 2 bases. CDR3 length: 16 residues. Per germline, CDR1 SGHDT and CDR2 YYEEEE. The repertoire was sequenced with immunoSEQ multiplex PCR; TCRdb's copy has only in-frame clones and lacks some. The sample has fewer than 85,000 clones, 75% to 80% seen once. Study-wide results and caveats: Patients who responded partially at 0.1-3.0 mg/kg showed clonal expansion ranking among the lowest.

A remark on this clone: Its antigen remains unidentified.

The chain uses TRBV5-6 and TRBJ2-7, with TRBD2 matching 8 bases. This receptor was identified in an adult with an advanced solid tumor such as melanoma, head and neck, liver or kidney cancer. The sample in question was CD4+ or CD8+ T cells sorted from blood, obtained in a trial of the OX40 agonist ivuxolimab. The CDR3 nucleotides are TGTGCCAGCAGCTTGCTTGGGACTAGTATCGCCTACGAGCAGTACTTC. This sequence encodes CASSLLGTSIAYEQYF.